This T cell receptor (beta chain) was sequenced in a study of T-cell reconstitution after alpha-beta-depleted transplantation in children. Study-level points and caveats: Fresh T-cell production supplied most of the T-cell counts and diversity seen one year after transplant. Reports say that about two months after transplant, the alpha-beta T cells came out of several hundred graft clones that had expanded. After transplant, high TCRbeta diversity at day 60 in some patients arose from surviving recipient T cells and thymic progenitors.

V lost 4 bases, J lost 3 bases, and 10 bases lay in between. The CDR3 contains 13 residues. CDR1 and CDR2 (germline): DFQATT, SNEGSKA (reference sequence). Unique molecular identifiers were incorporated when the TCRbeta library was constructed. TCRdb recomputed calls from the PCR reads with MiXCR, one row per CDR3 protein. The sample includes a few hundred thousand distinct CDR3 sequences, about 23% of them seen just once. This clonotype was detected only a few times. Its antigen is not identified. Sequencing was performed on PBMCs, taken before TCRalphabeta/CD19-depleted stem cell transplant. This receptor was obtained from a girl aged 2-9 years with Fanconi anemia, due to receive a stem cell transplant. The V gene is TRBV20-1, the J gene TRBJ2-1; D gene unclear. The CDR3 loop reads CSANEASYNEQFF. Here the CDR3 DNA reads TGCAGTGCTAATGAGGCTAGCTACAATGAGCAGTTCTTC.